The 18 T cell receptor beta chains reported below all come from one sample, sequenced in a study of blood T cell repertoires in COVID-19. Measured with immunoSEQ multiplex PCR; TCRdb has only the in-frame clones, and not every one. The sample includes around 68,000 clones, 65% to 80% of them seen just once. Material for sequencing was peripheral blood. These receptors all stem from a woman between 45 and 60 years old with acute or convalescent COVID-19.

The chain couples TRBV18 to TRBJ2-4; D gene ambiguous. Germline V gene lookup returns CDR1 KGHSH and CDR2 LQKENI. The V end was cut by 0 bases, the J end by 6 bases, with 9 bases between. The CDR3 length is 14 residues. CDR3 amino acids: CASSPPETTNIQYF. CDR3 bases: TGTGCCAGCTCACCACCAGAGACAACAAACATTCAGTACTTC.

The chain joins TRBV7-3 to TRBJ2-1; 8 nucleotides line up with TRBD2. Losses at the gene ends were 3 bases for V and 3 bases for J; bases not matched to a gene: 4. Per germline, CDR1 SGHTA and CDR2 FQGTGA. This CDR3 comprises 15 residues. The CDR3: CASSLSGSGYNEQFF. The DNA of the CDR3 is TGTGCCAGCAGCTTGAGCGGGAGCGGCTACAATGAGCAGTTCTTC.

The V and J genes are TRBV5-1 and TRBJ1-5, with 10 bases fitting TRBD1. Germline V gives CDR1 SGHRS, CDR2 YFSETQ. V shed 0 bases and J 3 bases; nucleotides not matched to a gene: 3. The CDR3 loop spans 16 amino acids. Here the CDR3 reads CASSLGTGGTNQPQHF. The CDR3 DNA follows: TGCGCCAGCAGCTTGGGGACAGGGGGGACCAATCAGCCCCAGCATTTT.

V is TRBV5-1 and J is TRBJ2-1; TRBD2 matches 10 bases. V lost 4 bases and J lost 7; bases outside the gene matches: 8. The germline V gene encodes CDR1 SGHRS and CDR2 YFSETQ. The CDR3 spans 15 residues. DNA for the CDR3: TGCGCCAGCAGCCCTGGGGCTAGCGGGGGTAATGAGCAGTTCTTC. This sequence encodes CASSPGASGGNEQFF.

The chain uses TRBV6-5 and TRBJ1-2; a possible D gene is TRBD1 (6 bases). Deletions cut 4 bases from V and 3 bases from J, with 12 bases between. CDR1 and CDR2 from the germline V gene are MNHEY and SVGAGI. CDR3 length: 14 amino acids. This CDR3 reads CASSLPGTYYGYTF. The DNA for the CDR3 is TGTGCCAGCAGTTTACCCGGGACATACTATGGCTACACCTTC.

This clone was seen more than once but under ten times. The chain is built from TRBV3-1 (or the pseudogene TRBV3-2) and TRBJ2-1, with TRBD1 matching over 9 bases. The CDR3 covers 15 residues. The V gene end was trimmed by 4 bases and the J gene end by 6 bases; junction bases not matched to a gene: 7. From germline, CDR1 is LGHDT and CDR2 YNNKEL (reference sequence). CDR3 coding DNA: TGTGCCAGCAGCCCGGGACAGGGAATAGGCAATGAGCAGTTCTTC. It encodes CASSPGQGIGNEQFF.

In DNA form, the CDR3 reads TGTGCCAGCAGCTCCAGGGGGCGCCGAGACACCGGGGAGCTGTTTTTT. It encodes CASSSRGRRDTGELFF. The chain uses TRBV7-2 and TRBJ2-2; 8 nucleotides agree with TRBD1. V was clipped by 4 bases and J by 3 bases; unmatched bases: 7. Per germline, CDR1 SGHTA and CDR2 FQGNSA. The CDR3 totals 16 residues.

This chain joins TRBV28 and TRBJ2-3, with 8 bases matching TRBD1. Germline trimming cut 4 bases from V and 3 bases from J; bases unmatched to any gene: 6. CDR3 size: 15 residues. The germline gives CDR1 MDHEN, CDR2 SYDVKM. The CDR3 sequence: CASSSTGAGTDTQYF. The CDR3 DNA reads as TGTGCCAGCAGTTCGACAGGGGCCGGGACAGATACGCAGTATTTT.

This chain links TRBV2 with TRBJ1-6, with TRBD1 matching 11 bases. This CDR3 has 14 amino acids. Looked up from germline, CDR1 is SNHLY and CDR2 is FYNNEI. The ends lost 5 bases at V and 9 bases at J; junction bases unmatched: 3. The CDR3 DNA sequence: TGTGCCAGCAGTCGCGGGACAGGGGGTTCACCCCTCCACTTT. It specifies CASSRGTGGSPLHF.

The chain combines TRBV20-1 with TRBJ1-1; D remains ambiguous. From germline, CDR1 is DFQATT and CDR2 SNEGSKA (reference sequence). The CDR3 is made up of 11 amino acids. CDR3 nucleotide sequence: TGCAGCGTGAGGGCTTACACTGAAGCTTTCTTT. Protein: CSVRAYTEAFF.

The V call is TRBV3-1 (or the pseudogene TRBV3-2), the J call TRBJ1-1; no definite D call. V was shortened by 2 bases and J by 1 base, with 14 bases between the two germline ends. CDR1 is LGHDT, CDR2 YNNKEL, per germline (reference sequence). This CDR3 region has 16 residues. CDR3 sequence: CASSQKAASSNTEAFF. Written as DNA, the CDR3 is TGTGCCAGCAGCCAAAAGGCAGCGAGCTCGAACACTGAAGCTTTCTTT.

The chain links TRBV7-2 to TRBJ2-5, with D possibly being TRBD1 (6 bases). V was clipped by 8 bases and J by 5 bases, with 21 bases between them. The germline CDR1 and CDR2 sequences are SGHTA and FQGNSA. The CDR3 sequence is 15 residues long. The DNA for the CDR3 is TGTGCCAGCGTGTTAGGGCAGGGGATTGGGGAGACCCAGTACTTC. This sequence encodes CASVLGQGIGETQYF.

This chain links TRBV10-3 with TRBJ2-2; TRBD1 matches 8 bases. Germline V gives CDR1 ENHRY, CDR2 SYGVKD. The CDR3 has 16 residues. After removal of 4 bases from V and 7 bases from J, the junction contained 11 bases not matched to a gene. The CDR3 DNA is TGTGCCATCAGTGCCGGAATCGGACAGGGCGGCGGGGAGCTGTTTTTT. Its protein is CAISAGIGQGGGELFF.

The chain is built from TRBV5-1 and TRBJ2-1; TRBD2 aligns across 8 bases. CDR3 length equals 15 residues. J gave up 4 bases and V 0 bases, and 3 bases lay outside the gene matches. Germline V gives CDR1 SGHRS, CDR2 YFSETQ. The CDR3 DNA sequence: TGCGCCAGCAGCTTGGGACTAGCGAGTTACAATGAGCAGTTCTTC. Its protein is CASSLGLASYNEQFF.

Only one count was recorded for this clone. The J gene is TRBJ2-1, the V gene TRBV6-5; 11 bases agree with TRBD2. The CDR3 totals 15 residues. The germline CDR1 and CDR2 sequences are MNHEY and SVGAGI. Trimming removed 2 bases from V and 7 bases from J; junction bases left unmatched: 4. This chain's CDR3 is CASSYPSGGRNEQFF. For the CDR3, the DNA is TGTGCCAGCAGTTACCCTAGCGGGGGGCGGAATGAGCAGTTCTTC.

This clone is medium-sized (0.01 to 0.1%) within its sample. This chain connects TRBV2 to TRBJ2-5; no clear D. Germline V gene data show CDR1 as SNHLY and CDR2 as FYNNEI. The CDR3 has 12 amino acids. The V end lost 11 bases, the J end lost 3 bases, and 13 bases lay between the germline ends. The CDR3 region has the DNA TGTGCCTGTACGCCAACAGAAGAGACCCAGTACTTC. This translates into CACTPTEETQYF.

The chain employs TRBV5-1 and TRBJ1-6; TRBD1 matches at 10 bases. CDR3 size: 16 residues. Trimming cost V 0 bases and J 9 bases; bases outside gene matches: 6. Germline CDR1 SGHRS, CDR2 YFSETQ. Written as DNA, the CDR3 is TGCGCCAGCAGCTTGGGGCAGACAGGGGGCCTTTCACCCCTCCACTTT. It yields the protein CASSLGQTGGLSPLHF. Looking up the rest from reference TRBV5-1 and TRBJ1-6 gives the full variable domain: KAGVTQTPRYLIKTRGQQVTLSCSPISGHRSVSWYQQTPGQGLQFLFEYFSETQRNKGNFPGRFSGRQFSNSRSEMNVSTLELGDSALYLCASSLGQTGGLSPLHFGNGTRLTVT.

The chain links TRBV19 to TRBJ1-3; D gene uncertain. V lost 6 bases to trimming and J lost 0 bases, with 9 bases between them. The CDR3 spans 14 residues. Germline-derived CDR1 and CDR2 are LNHDA and SQIVND (reference sequence). CDR3: CASSKRASGNTIYF. DNA for the CDR3: TGTGCCAGTAGCAAGAGGGCCTCTGGAAACACCATATATTTT.